This TCR beta chain comes out of a study of T cells after yellow fever vaccination. 5'RACE template switching generated TCR cDNA, adding a universal primer site and UMIs. TCRdb itself ran the 5' RACE reads through MiXCR, one entry per CDR3 protein. The sample contains hundreds of thousands of distinct CDR3 sequences, less than 25% of which appear only once. V was trimmed by 5 bases and J by 7 bases, leaving 17 bases between them. The CDR3 is 15 amino acids. In germline, CDR1 is ENHRY, CDR2 SYGVKD. The sample in question was PBMCs, obtained roughly 20 days after the first yellow fever vaccination. The clonotype was recovered from a man aged 18-30 years who received the YFV17D yellow fever vaccine. The chain couples TRBV10-3 to TRBJ1-4; tentative D call: TRBD1 (5 bases). The CDR3 nucleotides read TGTGCCATCAGTCGATCGGAGGCCCAGGGTGAAAAACTGTTTTTT. Translated: CAISRSEAQGEKLFF.